This T cell receptor beta chain comes out of a study of CD8 T cells in Susac syndrome. The CDR3 is 13 amino acids. The germline V gene encodes CDR1 MNHEY and CDR2 SVGAGI. V was clipped by 6 bases and J by 4 bases, with 12 bases between them. Healthy donors constituted the controls, which were matched for age and sex. The TEMRA cells underwent FACS enrichment, while the CD8+ and CD4+ T cells underwent negative isolation. Reverse transcription of roughly 0.5 to 1 ug RNA was performed with random hexamers. Coverage of TCR beta CDR3 amplification by immunoSEQ multiplex PCR extended to 54 Vbeta and 13 Jbeta. TCRdb passed the immunoSEQ multiplex PCR reads through MiXCR, listing each CDR3 protein once. Of about 84,000 distinct CDR3 sequences in the sample, about 93% are singletons; the top ten hold roughly 0.32%. This clonotype was observed once.

Sequenced sample: CD8+ T cells from PBMCs. The V gene is TRBV6-5, the J gene TRBJ1-1, with D possibly being TRBD1 (6 bases). The receptor comes from a human donor in good health. The CDR3 DNA reads TGTGCCAGCAGAACACAGGGACTCACTGAAGCTTTCTTT. This codes for CASRTQGLTEAFF.